This entry lists 9 T cell receptor beta chains sequenced from one sample in a study of T cells in Graves' hyperthyroidism and ophthalmopathy. There were TCR beta CDR3 regions amplified from RNA transcripts. The TCR CDR3 first-round RT-PCR relied on the HTBI primer set. TCRdb used MiXCR to reprocess the multiplex PCR reads, holding one entry per CDR3 protein. The sample has hundreds of thousands of distinct CDR3 sequences; over 35% are singletons. Sequencing was performed on blood. The receptors stem from a man aged 18 to 29 with Graves' hyperthyroidism.

The CDR3 DNA is TGCAGTGCTAGGGGCGCGGGAGGCTACACCTTC. Translating gives CSARGAGGYTF. The rearrangement links TRBV20-1 to TRBJ1-2; D is uncertain. The CDR3 is 11 residues long. The ends were cut back, 3 bases at V and 8 bases at J, with 10 bases in the middle. Per the germline V gene, CDR1 is DFQATT and CDR2 is SNEGSKA (reference sequence).

The V gene is TRBV29-1, the J gene TRBJ2-5, with D maybe TRBD2 (6 bases). Trimming took off 8 bases at V and 10 bases at J, with 26 bases between the two ends. The germline V gene has CDR1 SQVTM and CDR2 ANQGSEA. The CDR3 extends over 14 amino acids. In DNA form, the CDR3 reads TGCAGCCAAGATCGACGCGGGATAAGAGATGGCCAGTACTTC. Protein product: CSQDRRGIRDGQYF.

In its sample, this clonotype was seen a few times. An end of the junction differs from the germline gene, which may be a read error. The chain carries TRBV19 and TRBJ1-1, with D possibly matching TRBD1 (5 bases). The CDR3 is 15 residues long. Germline V gene data show CDR1 as LNHDA and CDR2 as SQIVND (reference sequence). The CDR3 nucleotides read TGTGCCAGTAGTTCCCCCGGGACGGTGAACTCTGAAGCTTTCTTT. It is translated as CASSSPGTVNSEAFF.

This chain uses TRBV7-9 with TRBJ1-1; 12 bases are shared with TRBD1. The V gene's germline CDR1 is SEHNR and CDR2 FQNEAQ (reference sequence). V lost 7 bases and J lost 1; bases outside the gene matches: 4. The CDR3 has 15 amino acids. CDR3 coding DNA: TGTGCCAGCATGGGACAGGGGGCCGGGAACACTGAAGCTTTCTTT. This codes for CASMGQGAGNTEAFF.

In this sample, this clonotype turned up many times. The rearrangement uses TRBV15 and TRBJ1-1; 8 positions agree with TRBD1. Germline values: CDR1 LNHNV, CDR2 YYDKDF (reference sequence). Germline trimming cut 3 bases from V and 10 bases from J; bases unmatched to any gene: 4. This CDR3 contains 12 residues. In nucleotides, the CDR3 is TGTGCCACCAGCAGCGTAACAGGGGGAGCTTTCTTT. Amino acid sequence: CATSSVTGGAFF.

This clonotype was seen repeatedly, ten times or more. The chain couples TRBV20-1 to TRBJ1-5; D is undetermined. Germline CDR1 DFQATT, CDR2 SNEGSKA (reference sequence). The CDR3 runs 13 residues. Trimming cost V 2 bases and J 4 bases, with 9 bases left between them. The DNA for the CDR3 is TGCAGTGCTAGAAGGGTACGGAATCAGCCCCAGCATTTT. Residues: CSARRVRNQPQHF.

A word on this clonotype: A much larger clone sits a single nucleotide away, making a read error possible. This chain uses TRBV7-8 with TRBJ2-7; D gene unclear. Germline loops: CDR1 SGHVS, CDR2 FQNEAQ. The CDR3 sequence is 14 residues long. The CDR3 nucleotides read TGTGCCAGAAGCTTAGACCACAGTTCCTACGAGCAGTACTTC. It encodes CARSLDHSSYEQYF.

The chain uses TRBV7-6 and TRBJ2-5; no firm D call. The V end was cut by 0 bases, the J end by 5 bases, with 7 bases between. Germline values: CDR1 SGHVS, CDR2 FNYEAQ. The CDR3 totals 13 residues. CDR3 amino acids: CASSLANEETQYF. Here the CDR3 DNA reads TGTGCCAGCAGCTTAGCGAATGAGGAGACCCAGTACTTC.

Comments on this clonotype: It may be a read error: a sequence one base away is much more abundant. Because it lacks the conserved phenylalanine or tryptophan at the end, this CDR3 is likely a read error. This chain connects TRBV7-2 to TRBJ1-1, with D hard to call. This CDR3 has 13 residues. Germline assignment: CDR1 SGHTA and CDR2 FQGNSA. Trimming cost V 3 bases and J 4 bases, with 9 bases left between them. The CDR3 region has the DNA TGTGCCAGCAGCTTTGGGAGGACCACTGAAGCTTTCCTT. It translates to CASSFGRTTEAFL.